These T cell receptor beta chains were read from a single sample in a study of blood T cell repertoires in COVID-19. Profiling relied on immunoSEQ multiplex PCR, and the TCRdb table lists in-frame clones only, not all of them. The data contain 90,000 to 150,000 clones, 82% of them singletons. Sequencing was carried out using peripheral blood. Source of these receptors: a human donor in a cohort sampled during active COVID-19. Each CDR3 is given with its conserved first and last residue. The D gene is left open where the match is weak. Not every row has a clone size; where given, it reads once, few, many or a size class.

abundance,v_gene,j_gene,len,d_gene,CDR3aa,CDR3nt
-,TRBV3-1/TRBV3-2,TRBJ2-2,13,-,CASRPTRTGELFF,TGTGCCAGCAGACCCACTAGAACCGGGGAGCTGTTTTTT
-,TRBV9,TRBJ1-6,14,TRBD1,CASSSGTANSPLHF,TGTGCCAGCAGCTCCGGGACAGCTAATTCACCCCTCCACTTT
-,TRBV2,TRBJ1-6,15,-,CASRGRGGYNSPLHF,TGTGCCAGCCGGGGCAGGGGCGGCTATAATTCACCCCTCCACTTT
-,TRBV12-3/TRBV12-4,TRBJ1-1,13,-,CASRKTALFEAFF,TGTGCCAGCAGGAAGACAGCGTTGTTTGAAGCTTTCTTT
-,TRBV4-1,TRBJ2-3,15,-,CASSQGAGPPNTQYF,TGCGCCAGCAGCCAAGGTGCGGGGCCCCCTAATACGCAGTATTTT
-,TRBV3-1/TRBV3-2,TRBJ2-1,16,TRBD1,CASSHDQGASWNEQFF,TGTGCCAGCAGCCACGACCAGGGGGCGTCCTGGAATGAGCAGTTCTTC
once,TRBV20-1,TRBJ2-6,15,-,CSASRQASGANVLTF,TGCAGTGCTAGTAGACAGGCCTCTGGGGCCAACGTCCTGACTTTC
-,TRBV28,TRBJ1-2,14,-,CASSLSGPNYGYTF,TGTGCCAGCAGTTTAAGTGGGCCAAACTATGGCTACACCTTC
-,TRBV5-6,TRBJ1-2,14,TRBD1,CASNRGQGDYGYTF,TGTGCCAGCAATAGGGGACAGGGAGACTATGGCTACACCTTC
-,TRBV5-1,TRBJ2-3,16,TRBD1,CASSFGTGYGGDTQYF,TGCGCCAGCAGCTTCGGGACAGGGTACGGGGGAGATACGCAGTATTTT
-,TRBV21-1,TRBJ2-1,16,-,CASRPRAGGLLNEQFF,TGTGCCAGCAGACCTAGGGCGGGGGGGCTATTAAATGAGCAGTTCTTC
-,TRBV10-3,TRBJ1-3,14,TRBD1,CAIRGQGSGNTIYF,TGTGCCATCAGGGGACAGGGCTCTGGAAACACCATATATTTT
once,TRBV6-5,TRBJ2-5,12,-,CASSSTQETQYF,TGTGCCAGCAGTTCGACACAAGAGACCCAGTACTTC
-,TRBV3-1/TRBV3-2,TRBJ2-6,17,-,CASSRELQGSGANVLTF,TGTGCCAGCAGCCGGGAATTACAGGGCTCTGGGGCCAACGTCCTGACTTTC
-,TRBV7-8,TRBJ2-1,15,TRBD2,CASSLLAARVKEQFF,TGTGCCAGCAGCTTACTAGCGGCCAGGGTAAAAGAGCAGTTCTTC
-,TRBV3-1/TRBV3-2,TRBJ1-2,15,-,CASSQDHTGSAFYTF,TGTGCCAGCAGCCAAGATCATACCGGGTCGGCCTTTTACACCTTC
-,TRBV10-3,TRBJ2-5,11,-,CATRTEETQYF,TGTGCCACCCGGACAGAAGAGACCCAGTACTTC
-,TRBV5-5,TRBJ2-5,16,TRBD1,CASSLMGTGPQETQYF,TGTGCCAGCAGCTTGATGGGGACAGGTCCACAAGAGACCCAGTACTTC
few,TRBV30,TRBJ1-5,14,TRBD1,CAYLTGGSNQPQHF,TGTGCCTACCTGACAGGGGGGAGCAATCAGCCCCAGCATTTT
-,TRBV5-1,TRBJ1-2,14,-,CASSLVSDSYGYTF,TGCGCCAGCAGCTTGGTCTCGGACAGCTATGGCTACACCTTC
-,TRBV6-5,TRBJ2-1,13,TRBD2,CASIGLAGIRQFF,TGTGCCAGCATAGGACTAGCGGGGATACGGCAGTTCTTC
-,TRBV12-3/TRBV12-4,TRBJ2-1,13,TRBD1,CASSPLGGGEQFF,TGTGCCAGCTCCCCCCTAGGGGGCGGGGAGCAGTTCTTC
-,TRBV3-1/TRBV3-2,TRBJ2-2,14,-,CASSQERDTGELFF,TGTGCCAGCAGCCAAGAAAGAGACACCGGGGAGCTGTTTTTT
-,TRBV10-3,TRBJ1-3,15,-,CAISVGRGSGNTIYF,TGTGCCATCAGTGTGGGCAGGGGATCTGGAAACACCATATATTTT
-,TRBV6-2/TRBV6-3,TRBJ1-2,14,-,CASSSGHSRPGYTF,TGTGCCAGCAGTTCGGGACATTCCCGTCCTGGCTACACCTTC
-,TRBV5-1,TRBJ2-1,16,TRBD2,CASRETSGGPDNEQFF,TGCGCCAGCAGGGAGACTAGCGGGGGGCCGGACAATGAGCAGTTCTTC
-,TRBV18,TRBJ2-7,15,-,CASSLGAGSPYEQYF,TGTGCCAGCTCCCTCGGTGCGGGGAGTCCCTACGAGCAGTACTTC
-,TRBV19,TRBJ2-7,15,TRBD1,CASRHTGTGTYEQYF,TGTGCCAGTAGACATACCGGGACAGGGACCTACGAGCAGTACTTC
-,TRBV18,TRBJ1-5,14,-,CASSPYRQDQPQHF,TGTGCCAGCTCACCCTATCGACAAGATCAGCCCCAGCATTTT
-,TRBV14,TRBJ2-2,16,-,CARRFGQPSGTGELFF,TGTGCCAGAAGGTTTGGACAGCCGTCGGGCACCGGGGAGCTGTTTTTT
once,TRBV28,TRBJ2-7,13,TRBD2,CASSRTSPYEQYF,TGTGCCAGCAGTCGGACTAGTCCCTACGAGCAGTACTTC
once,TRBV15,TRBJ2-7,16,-,CATSSYLQGGSYEQYF,TGTGCCACCAGCAGTTACTTACAGGGAGGGTCCTACGAGCAGTACTTC
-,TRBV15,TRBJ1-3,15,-,CATSRDRQRGNTIYF,TGTGCCACCAGCAGAGATCGGCAGCGAGGAAACACCATATATTTT
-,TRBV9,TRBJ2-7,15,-,CASSPQRPSSYEQYF,TGTGCCAGCAGCCCCCAGCGGCCTAGCTCCTACGAGCAGTACTTC
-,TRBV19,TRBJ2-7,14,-,CASSLTWATYEQYF,TGTGCCAGTAGCCTAACGTGGGCCACTTACGAGCAGTACTTC
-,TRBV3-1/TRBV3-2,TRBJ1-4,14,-,CASSPVLSNEKLFF,TGTGCCAGCAGCCCCGTCCTCTCTAATGAAAAACTGTTTTTT
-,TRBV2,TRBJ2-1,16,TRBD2,CASSESGGSSYNEQFF,TGTGCCAGCAGTGAAAGCGGGGGTAGCTCCTACAATGAGCAGTTCTTC
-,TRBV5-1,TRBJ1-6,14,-,CASSLGTDNSPLHF,TGCGCCAGCAGCTTGGGGACAGATAATTCACCCCTCCACTTT
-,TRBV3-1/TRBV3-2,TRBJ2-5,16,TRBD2,CASSQGLAVFQETQYF,TGTGCCAGCAGCCAAGGACTAGCGGTTTTCCAAGAGACCCAGTACTTC
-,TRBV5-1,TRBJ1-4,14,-,CASSYDRTNEKLFF,TGCGCCAGCAGCTACGACAGAACTAATGAAAAACTGTTTTTT
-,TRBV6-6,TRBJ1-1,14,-,CASTWRGENTEAFF,TGTGCCAGCACCTGGCGGGGGGAGAACACTGAAGCTTTCTTT
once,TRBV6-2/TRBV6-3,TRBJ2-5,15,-,CASSVGASPQETQYF,TGTGCCAGCAGCGTGGGGGCTAGCCCCCAAGAGACCCAGTACTTC
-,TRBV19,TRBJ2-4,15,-,CASSPPRGDKNIQYF,TGTGCCAGTAGCCCCCCCCGGGGTGACAAAAACATTCAGTACTTC
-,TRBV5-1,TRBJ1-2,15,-,CASSLARGNYYGYTF,TGCGCCAGCAGCTTGGCCCGGGGGAATTACTATGGCTACACCTTC
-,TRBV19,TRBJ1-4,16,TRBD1,CASSIGTGGQGEKLFF,TGTGCCAGTAGTATTGGGACAGGGGGCCAGGGAGAAAAACTGTTTTTT
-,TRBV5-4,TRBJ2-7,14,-,CASSPYQAAYEQYF,TGTGCCAGCAGCCCCTACCAAGCGGCCTACGAGCAGTACTTC
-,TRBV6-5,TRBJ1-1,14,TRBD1,CASSPRTGLTEAFF,TGTGCCAGCAGTCCCCGGACAGGGCTCACTGAAGCTTTCTTT
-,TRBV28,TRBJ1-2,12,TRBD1,CASRDRGYGYTF,TGTGCCAGCAGAGACAGGGGCTATGGCTACACCTTC